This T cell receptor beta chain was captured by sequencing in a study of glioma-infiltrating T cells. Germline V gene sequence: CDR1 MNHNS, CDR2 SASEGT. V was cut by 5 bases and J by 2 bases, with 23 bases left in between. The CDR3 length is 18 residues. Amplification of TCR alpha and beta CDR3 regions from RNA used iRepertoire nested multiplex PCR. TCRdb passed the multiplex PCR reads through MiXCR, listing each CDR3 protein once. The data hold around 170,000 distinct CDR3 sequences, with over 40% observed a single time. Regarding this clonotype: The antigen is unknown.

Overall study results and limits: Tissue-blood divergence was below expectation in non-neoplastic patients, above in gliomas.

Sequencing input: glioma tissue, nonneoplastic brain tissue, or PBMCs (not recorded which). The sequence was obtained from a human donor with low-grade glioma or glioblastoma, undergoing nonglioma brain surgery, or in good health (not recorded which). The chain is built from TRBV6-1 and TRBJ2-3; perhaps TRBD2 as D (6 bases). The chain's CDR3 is CASSTPIGGPLNTDTQYF. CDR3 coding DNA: TGTGCCAGCAGTACCCCGATCGGGGGTCCCCTCAACACAGATACGCAGTATTTT.